What follows are 21 T cell receptor beta chains derived from one specimen sequenced in a study of T-cell reconstitution after alpha-beta-depleted transplantation in children. The TCRbeta library incorporated unique molecular identifiers. Each CDR3 protein gets one entry after TCRdb re-called the PCR reads with MiXCR. The data hold some 440,000 distinct CDR3 sequences, with roughly 16% observed a single time. Sequencing used PBMCs, mostly from graft donor cells, obtained 360 days after TCRalphabeta/CD19-depleted stem cell transplant. These receptors all stem from a boy in the first two years of life who had a stem cell transplant for Wiskott-Aldrich syndrome, so the T cells may come from the graft donor.

This chain uses TRBV28 with TRBJ2-5, with D hard to call. Germline V lookup: CDR1 MDHEN, CDR2 SYDVKM. The CDR3 covers 13 residues. V was clipped by 6 bases and J by 3 bases, with 11 bases between them. CDR3 sequence reads: CASSPPMEETQYF. The CDR3 DNA reads TGTGCCAGCAGCCCCCCAATGGAAGAGACCCAGTACTTC.

Only a few counts were recorded for this clonotype. V gene TRBV15 combines with J gene TRBJ1-1; no clear D gene. The CDR3 length is 15 residues. Per the germline V gene, CDR1 is LNHNV and CDR2 is YYDKDF (reference sequence). Trimming took off 1 base at V and 8 bases at J, with 17 bases between the two ends. CDR3 in DNA: TGTGCCACCAGCAGAGGTAGTTATACCCTTTTAGAAGCTTTCTTT. It translates to CATSRGSYTLLEAFF.

The sample holds a few counts of this clonotype. The chain employs TRBV15 and TRBJ1-3; the match to TRBD1 covers 7 bases. The V and J ends lost 3 bases and 7 bases, in that order; junction bases with no gene match: 12. The CDR3 has 16 amino acids. Germline lookup yields CDR1 LNHNV and CDR2 YYDKDF (reference sequence). The CDR3 region is CATSSGTVRKGNTIYF. In DNA form, the CDR3 reads TGTGCCACCAGCAGCGGGACAGTCAGAAAGGGTAACACCATATATTTT.

The chain has TRBV12-3 or TRBV12-4 and TRBJ2-6, with D perhaps TRBD1 (5 bases). The V end was cut by 5 bases, the J end by 3 bases, with 20 bases between. The CDR3 totals 18 residues. Written as DNA, the CDR3 is TGTGCCAGCAGTCAACGGACACGGGTTGCTCTTGGGGCCAACGTCCTGACTTTC. Translated, it gives CASSQRTRVALGANVLTF.

The table lists this clonotype with a few counts. V is TRBV6-1 and J is TRBJ2-1; D unclear. CDR1 MNHNS and CDR2 SASEGT come from the germline V gene. The V gene lost 1 base and the J gene lost 4 bases, with 5 bases spanning the gap. CDR3 length equals 13 residues. The CDR3 nucleotides are TGTGCCAGCAGTGAAGGGGTTTACAATGAGCAGTTCTTC. As protein: CASSEGVYNEQFF.

This rearrangement joins TRBV7-9 to TRBJ2-5; maybe TRBD1 (5 bases). Germline V CDR1 and CDR2: SEHNR, FQNEAQ (reference sequence). This CDR3 comprises 16 residues. The V end lost 4 bases, the J end lost 4 bases, and 19 bases lay between the germline ends. Here the CDR3 reads CASSWGLPPFPETQYF. CDR3 nucleotides: TGTGCCAGCAGCTGGGGCCTCCCCCCTTTTCCAGAGACCCAGTACTTC.

V and J are TRBV20-1 and TRBJ1-2; 7 nucleotides match TRBD1. The V segment lost 1 base and the J segment 1 base; nucleotides outside the gene matches: 0. In germline, CDR1 is DFQATT, CDR2 SNEGSKA (reference sequence). The CDR3 covers 13 residues. The CDR3 coding sequence is TGCAGTGCTAGAGGACAGGGTAACTATGGCTACACCTTC. This encodes CSARGQGNYGYTF.

This clonotype was observed at least ten times. V and J are TRBV5-1 and TRBJ2-7; D assignment may be TRBD1 or TRBD2 (5 bases each). The length of the CDR3 is 11 residues. Trimming cost V 4 bases and J 4 bases, with 6 bases left between them. Germline V lookup: CDR1 SGHRS, CDR2 YFSETQ. The CDR3 DNA reads TGCGCCAGCAGCGGGGGTTACGAGCAGTACTTC. Protein product: CASSGGYEQYF.

This clonotype turned up a few times. This chain joins TRBV6-2 or TRBV6-3 and TRBJ2-4; weak D call: TRBD1 (5 bases). Between the trimmed V and J ends, which lost 4 bases and 6 bases, there was a span of 13 bases. In germline, CDR1 is MNHEY, CDR2 SVGEGT. CDR3 length: 14 amino acids. The CDR3 region has the DNA TGTGCCAGCAGTTCTCCAAGGGGTGGAAACATTCAGTACTTC. The encoded protein is CASSSPRGGNIQYF.

This rearrangement joins TRBV12-3 or TRBV12-4 to TRBJ2-5; 7 nucleotides align to TRBD1. CDR3 length equals 13 residues. J was trimmed by 7 bases and V by 6 bases; bases with no gene match: 8. Here the CDR3 DNA reads TGTGCCAGCAGGCTCACAGGGGACGGGACCCAGTACTTC. Its protein product is CASRLTGDGTQYF.

This clonotype was picked up a small number of times. This chain uses TRBV20-1 with TRBJ2-2, with D unresolved. The CDR3 covers 14 residues. The V gene lost 6 bases and the J gene lost 1 base, with 12 bases spanning the gap. Germline V CDR1 and CDR2: DFQATT, SNEGSKA (reference sequence). CDR3 amino acids: CSATWSQNTGELFF. The CDR3 bases are TGCAGTGCCACCTGGAGTCAGAACACCGGGGAGCTGTTTTTT.

The chain is built from TRBV7-9 and TRBJ1-1; no firm D call. Trimming cost V 4 bases and J 6 bases, with 6 bases left between them. Germline CDR1 and CDR2: SEHNR and FQNEAQ (reference sequence). This CDR3 region has 11 residues. Written as DNA, the CDR3 is TGTGCCAGCAGCTCTCCGTCTGAAGCTTTCTTT. It translates to CASSSPSEAFF.

The chain uses TRBV7-2 and TRBJ2-2; the match to TRBD2 covers 9 bases. Germline V gives CDR1 SGHTA, CDR2 FQGNSA. The CDR3 is 16 residues long. V trimming: 8 bases; J trimming: 6 bases; junction bases outside the gene matches: 13. The CDR3 loop reads CASGPGAGGGSGELFF. CDR3 DNA sequence: TGTGCCAGCGGTCCCGGAGCGGGGGGAGGATCCGGGGAGCTGTTTTTT.

The chain links TRBV11-2 to TRBJ1-5, with D perhaps TRBD1 (5 bases). The germline V gene has CDR1 SGHAT and CDR2 FQNNGV. This CDR3 contains 13 residues. Trimming removed 2 bases from V and 6 bases from J, with 8 bases in between. Written as DNA, the CDR3 is TGTGCCAGCAGCTTATGGGGGACTCAGCCCCAGCATTTT. It translates to CASSLWGTQPQHF.

The chain uses TRBV12-3 or TRBV12-4 and TRBJ1-6, with 9 bases identical to TRBD1. The V gene end was trimmed by 0 bases and the J gene end by 12 bases; junction bases not matched to a gene: 0. The CDR3 has 13 amino acids. This CDR3 is CASSLATGGPLHF. CDR3 in DNA: TGTGCCAGCAGTTTAGCGACAGGGGGACCCCTCCACTTT.

This clonotype has just a few counts. The chain couples TRBV7-9 to TRBJ1-1; 8 nucleotides line up with TRBD1. With 3 bases clipped from V and 0 bases from J, the junction kept 3 bases outside the gene matches. CDR1 is SEHNR, CDR2 FQNEAQ, per germline (reference sequence). The CDR3 extends over 15 amino acids. CDR3: CASSFPTGVNTEAFF. The DNA for the CDR3 is TGTGCCAGCAGCTTCCCGACAGGGGTGAACACTGAAGCTTTCTTT.

The chain recombines TRBV7-2 with TRBJ2-3, with 7 bases aligning to TRBD2. Germline lookup yields CDR1 SGHTA and CDR2 FQGNSA. Germline trimming cut 0 bases from V and 3 bases from J; bases unmatched to any gene: 6. CDR3 length equals 16 residues. In DNA, the CDR3 is TGTGCCAGCAGCTTAGCGCGGGGCGGGAGAACAGATACGCAGTATTTT. Protein product: CASSLARGGRTDTQYF. The full variable domain, its missing parts supplied by reference TRBV7-2 and TRBJ2-3, is GAGVSQSPSNKVTEKGKDVELRCDPISGHTALYWYRQSLGQGLEFLIYFQGNSAPDKSGLPSDRFSAERTGGSVSTLTIQRTQQEDSAVYLCASSLARGGRTDTQYFGPGTRLTVL.

The J gene is TRBJ2-3, the V gene TRBV18; 8 nucleotides agree with TRBD1. Germline CDR1 and CDR2: KGHSH and LQKENI. The CDR3 contains 16 residues. V lost 1 base and J lost 1; bases outside the gene matches: 4. CDR3: CASSPQTGARTDTQYF. As DNA, the CDR3 is TGTGCCAGCTCACCACAGACAGGGGCGCGCACAGATACGCAGTATTTT. Using reference TRBV18 and TRBJ2-3 for the parts outside the CDR3, the full variable domain is NAGVMQNPRHLVRRRGQEARLRCSPMKGHSHVYWYRQLPEEGLKFMVYLQKENIIDESGMPKERFSAEFPKEGPSILRIQQVVRGDSAAYFCASSPQTGARTDTQYFGPGTRLTVL.

This clonotype was found a few times. V and J are TRBV20-1 and TRBJ2-3; D unclear. The CDR3 has 12 amino acids. The germline gives CDR1 DFQATT, CDR2 SNEGSKA (reference sequence). Trimming took 6 bases from V and 2 from J, leaving 9 bases between them. CDR3 nucleotides: TGCAGTGCCCCTTCAAACACAGATACGCAGTATTTT. This codes for CSAPSNTDTQYF.

This clonotype occurred a few times. The J gene is TRBJ2-5, the V gene TRBV7-7; TRBD1 aligns across 7 bases. The CDR3 has 15 residues. Germline assignment: CDR1 SSHAT and CDR2 FNYEAQ (reference sequence). With V trimmed by 3 bases and J by 2 bases, 6 bases remained unmatched. This CDR3 is CASSFDPGQQETQYF. The CDR3 DNA is TGTGCCAGCAGCTTTGACCCGGGACAGCAAGAGACCCAGTACTTC.

This clonotype has just a few counts. This rearrangement joins TRBV12-3 or TRBV12-4 to TRBJ2-5, with 8 positions matching TRBD2. CDR3 length: 14 amino acids. Trimming took 6 bases from V and 4 from J; bases not matched to a gene: 7. CDR3 coding DNA: TGTGCCAGCAGCTATAGCGGGAATGGAGAGACCCAGTACTTC. This translates into CASSYSGNGETQYF.